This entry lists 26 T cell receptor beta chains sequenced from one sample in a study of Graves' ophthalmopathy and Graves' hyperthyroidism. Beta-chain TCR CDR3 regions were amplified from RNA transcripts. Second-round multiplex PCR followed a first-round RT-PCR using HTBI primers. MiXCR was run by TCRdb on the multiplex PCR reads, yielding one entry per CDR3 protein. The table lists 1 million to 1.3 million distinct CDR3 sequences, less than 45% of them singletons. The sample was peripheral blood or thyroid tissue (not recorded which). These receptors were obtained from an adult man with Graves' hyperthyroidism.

This CDR3 is CASKAEGAGNTIYF. CDR3 bases: TGTGCCAGCAAAGCTGAAGGGGCTGGAAACACCATATATTTT. This sequence joins TRBV6-4 and TRBJ1-3, with D perhaps TRBD1 (5 bases). Germline-derived CDR1 and CDR2 are MRHNA and SNTAGT. The CDR3 is 14 amino acids. V was cut by 7 bases and J by 2 bases, with 12 bases left in between.

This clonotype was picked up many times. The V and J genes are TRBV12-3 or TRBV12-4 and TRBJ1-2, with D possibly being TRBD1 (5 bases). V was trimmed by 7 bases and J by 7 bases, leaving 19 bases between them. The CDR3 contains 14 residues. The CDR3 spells CASNSGTAGAGYTF. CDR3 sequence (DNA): TGTGCCAGCAATTCGGGGACGGCGGGCGCTGGCTACACCTTC.

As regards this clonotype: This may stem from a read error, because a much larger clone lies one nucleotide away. This chain's CDR3 is CASSSETSYTGELFF. The CDR3, as DNA: TGTGCCAGCAGCTCAGAGACTTCATACACCGGGGAGCTGTTTTTT. The rearrangement uses TRBV7-3 and TRBJ2-2; no clear D gene. The CDR3 runs 15 residues. The V gene lost 4 bases and the J gene lost 3 bases, with 12 bases spanning the gap. Per the germline V gene, CDR1 is SGHTA and CDR2 is FQGTGA.

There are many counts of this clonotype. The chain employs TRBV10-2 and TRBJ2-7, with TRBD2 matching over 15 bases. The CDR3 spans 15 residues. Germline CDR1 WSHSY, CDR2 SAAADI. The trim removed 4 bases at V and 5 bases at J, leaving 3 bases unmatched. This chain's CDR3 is CASSAGLAGGDEQYF. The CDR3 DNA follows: TGCGCCAGCAGTGCCGGACTAGCGGGAGGGGACGAGCAGTACTTC.

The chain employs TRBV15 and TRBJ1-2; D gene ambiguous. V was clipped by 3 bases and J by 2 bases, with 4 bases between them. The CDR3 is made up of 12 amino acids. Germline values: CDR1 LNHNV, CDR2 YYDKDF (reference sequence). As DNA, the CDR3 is TGTGCCACCAGCAGGGAGAACTATGGCTACACCTTC. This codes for CATSRENYGYTF.

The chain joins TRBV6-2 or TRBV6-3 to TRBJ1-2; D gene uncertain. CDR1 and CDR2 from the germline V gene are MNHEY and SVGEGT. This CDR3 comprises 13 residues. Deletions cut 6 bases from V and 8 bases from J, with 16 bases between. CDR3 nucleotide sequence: TGTGCCAGCAGCCCACCTTCCACGATGGGCTACACCTTC. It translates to CASSPPSTMGYTF.

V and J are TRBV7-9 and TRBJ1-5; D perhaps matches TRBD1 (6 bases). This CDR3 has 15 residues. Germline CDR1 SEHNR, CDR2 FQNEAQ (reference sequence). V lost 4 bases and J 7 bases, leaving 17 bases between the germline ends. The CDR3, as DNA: TGTGCCAGCAGCTCCGGACAGCCCGGGGGCCAGCCCCAGCATTTT. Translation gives CASSSGQPGGQPQHF.

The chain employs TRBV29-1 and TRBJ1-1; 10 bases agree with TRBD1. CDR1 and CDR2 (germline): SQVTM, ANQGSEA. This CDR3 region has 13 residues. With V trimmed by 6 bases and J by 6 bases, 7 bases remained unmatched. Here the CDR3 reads CSVGQGRDSEAFF. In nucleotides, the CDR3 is TGCAGCGTGGGACAGGGGAGGGATTCTGAAGCTTTCTTT.

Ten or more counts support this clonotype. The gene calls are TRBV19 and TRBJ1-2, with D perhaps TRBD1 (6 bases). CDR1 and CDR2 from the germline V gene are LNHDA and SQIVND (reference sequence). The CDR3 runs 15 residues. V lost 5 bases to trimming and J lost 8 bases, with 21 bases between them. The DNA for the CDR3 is TGTGCCAGTAGTTCTGGGGGCGCTCGGGGTTACGGCTACACCTTC. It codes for CASSSGGARGYGYTF.

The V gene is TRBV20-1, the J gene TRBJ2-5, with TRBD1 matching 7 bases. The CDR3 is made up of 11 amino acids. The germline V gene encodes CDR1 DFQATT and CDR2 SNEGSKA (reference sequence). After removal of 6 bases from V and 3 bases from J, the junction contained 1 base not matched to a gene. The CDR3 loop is CSAGTEETQYF. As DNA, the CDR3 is TGCAGTGCCGGGACAGAAGAGACCCAGTACTTC.

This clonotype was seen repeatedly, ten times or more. The CDR3 region has the DNA TGCAGTGCTAGAGATCTTGCCTATGGCTACACCTTC. It yields the protein CSARDLAYGYTF. The genes are TRBV20-1 and TRBJ1-2, with no clear D. This CDR3 has 12 amino acids. V dropped 0 bases and J dropped 4 bases, with 6 bases sitting between them. The germline CDR1 and CDR2 sequences are DFQATT and SNEGSKA (reference sequence).

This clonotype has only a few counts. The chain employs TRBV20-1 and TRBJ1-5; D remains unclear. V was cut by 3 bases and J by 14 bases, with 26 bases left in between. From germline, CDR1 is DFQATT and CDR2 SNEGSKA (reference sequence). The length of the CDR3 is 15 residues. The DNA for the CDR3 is TGCAGTGCTAGTGGTCTAGCGGGAGGGCCGGGCAACGAGCATTTT. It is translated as CSASGLAGGPGNEHF.

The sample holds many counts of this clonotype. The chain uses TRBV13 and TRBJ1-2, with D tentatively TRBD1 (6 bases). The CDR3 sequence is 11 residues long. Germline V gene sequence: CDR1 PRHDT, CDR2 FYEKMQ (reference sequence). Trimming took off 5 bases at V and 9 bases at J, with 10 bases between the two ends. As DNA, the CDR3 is TGTGCCAGCAGCAGGGGGGGGAGCTACACCTTC. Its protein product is CASSRGGSYTF.

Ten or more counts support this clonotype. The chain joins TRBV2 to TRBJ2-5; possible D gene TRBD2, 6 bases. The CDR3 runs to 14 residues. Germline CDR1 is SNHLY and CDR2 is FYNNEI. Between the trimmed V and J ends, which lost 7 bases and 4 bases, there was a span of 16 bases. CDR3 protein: CASNRRGDSETQYF. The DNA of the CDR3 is TGTGCCAGCAACCGACGTGGGGACTCAGAGACCCAGTACTTC.

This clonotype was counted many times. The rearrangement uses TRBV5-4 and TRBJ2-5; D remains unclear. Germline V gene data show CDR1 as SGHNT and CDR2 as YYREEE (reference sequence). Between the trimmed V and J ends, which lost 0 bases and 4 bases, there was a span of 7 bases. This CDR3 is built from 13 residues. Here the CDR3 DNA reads TGTGCCAGCAGCTTGGATGTCGGAGAGACCCAGTACTTC. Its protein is CASSLDVGETQYF. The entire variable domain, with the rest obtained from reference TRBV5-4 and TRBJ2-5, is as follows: ETGVTQSPTHLIKTRGQQVTLRCSSQSGHNTVSWYQQALGQGPQFIFQYYREEENGRGNFPPRFSGLQFPNYSSELNVNALELDDSALYLCASSLDVGETQYFGPGTRLLVL.

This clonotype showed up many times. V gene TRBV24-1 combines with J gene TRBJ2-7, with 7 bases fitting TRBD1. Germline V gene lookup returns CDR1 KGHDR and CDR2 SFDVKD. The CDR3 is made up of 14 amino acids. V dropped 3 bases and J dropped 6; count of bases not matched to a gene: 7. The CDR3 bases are TGTGCCACCAGTGATACCGGGACAGAAAGCGAGCAGTACTTC. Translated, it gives CATSDTGTESEQYF.

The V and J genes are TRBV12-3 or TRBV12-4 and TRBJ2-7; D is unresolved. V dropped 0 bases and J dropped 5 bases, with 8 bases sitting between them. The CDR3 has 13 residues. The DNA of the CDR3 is TGTGCCAGCAGTTTAGCGGAAAGGGACGAGCAGTACTTC. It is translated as CASSLAERDEQYF.

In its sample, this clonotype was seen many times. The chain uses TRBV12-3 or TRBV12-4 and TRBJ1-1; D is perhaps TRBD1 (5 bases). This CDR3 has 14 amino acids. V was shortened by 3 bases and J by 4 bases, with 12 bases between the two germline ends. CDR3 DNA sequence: TGTGCCAGCAGTTTTGGGGGGATTGTCACTGAAGCTTTCTTT. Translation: CASSFGGIVTEAFF.

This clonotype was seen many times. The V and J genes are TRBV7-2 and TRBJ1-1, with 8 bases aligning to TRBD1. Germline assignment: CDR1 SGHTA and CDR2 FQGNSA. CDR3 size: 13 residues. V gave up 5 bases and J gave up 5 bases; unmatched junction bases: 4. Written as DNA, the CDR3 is TGTGCCAGCAGCGAGACAGGGGTAACTGAAGCTTTCTTT. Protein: CASSETGVTEAFF.

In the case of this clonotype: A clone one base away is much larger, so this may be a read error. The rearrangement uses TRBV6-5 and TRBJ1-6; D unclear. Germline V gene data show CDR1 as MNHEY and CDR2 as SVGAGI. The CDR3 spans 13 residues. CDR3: CASSYRGKSPLRF. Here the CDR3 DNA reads TGTGCCAGCAGTTATCGGGGAAAATCACCCCTCCGCTTT.

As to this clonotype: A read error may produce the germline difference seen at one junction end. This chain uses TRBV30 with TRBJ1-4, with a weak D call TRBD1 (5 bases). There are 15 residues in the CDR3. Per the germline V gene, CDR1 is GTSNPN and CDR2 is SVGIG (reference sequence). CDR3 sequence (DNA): TGTGCCTGGAGTGTGCGGGGACCAGCTAATGAAAAACTCTTTTTT. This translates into CAWSVRGPANEKLFF. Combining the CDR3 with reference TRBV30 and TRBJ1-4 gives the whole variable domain SQTIHQWPATLVQPVGSPLSLECTVEGTSNPNLYWYRQAAGRGLQLLFYSVGIGQISSEVPQNLSASRPQDRQFILSSKKLLLSDSGFYLCAWSVRGPANEKLFFGSGTQLSVL.

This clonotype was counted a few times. The CDR3 loop reads CASSYDPYEQYF. CDR3 DNA: TGTGCCAGCAGTTACGACCCCTACGAGCAGTACTTC. J is TRBJ2-7 and V is TRBV6-5; D is unresolved. CDR3 length: 12 residues. CDR1 and CDR2 from the germline V gene are MNHEY and SVGAGI. V was cut by 2 bases and J by 2 bases, with 4 bases left in between.

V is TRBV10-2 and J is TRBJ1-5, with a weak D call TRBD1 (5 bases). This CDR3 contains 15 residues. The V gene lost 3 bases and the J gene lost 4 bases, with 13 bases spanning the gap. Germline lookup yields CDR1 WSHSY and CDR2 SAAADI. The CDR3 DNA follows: TGCGCCAGCAGTGACGTAGACGGGGGTAATCAGCCCCAGCATTTT. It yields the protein CASSDVDGGNQPQHF.

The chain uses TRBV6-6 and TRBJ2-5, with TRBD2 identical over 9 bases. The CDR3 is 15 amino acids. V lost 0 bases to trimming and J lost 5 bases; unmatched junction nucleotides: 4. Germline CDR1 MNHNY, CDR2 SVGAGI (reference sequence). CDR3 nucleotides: TGTGCCAGCAGTTACTCGAGTGCGGGAGGGGAGACCCAGTACTTC. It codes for CASSYSSAGGETQYF.

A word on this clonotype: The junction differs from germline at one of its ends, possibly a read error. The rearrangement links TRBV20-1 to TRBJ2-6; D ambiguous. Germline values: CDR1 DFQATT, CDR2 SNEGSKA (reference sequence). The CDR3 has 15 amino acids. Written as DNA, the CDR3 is TGCACTGCTAGAGATATTTTCTCTGGGGCCAACGTCCTGACTTTC. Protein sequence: CTARDIFSGANVLTF.

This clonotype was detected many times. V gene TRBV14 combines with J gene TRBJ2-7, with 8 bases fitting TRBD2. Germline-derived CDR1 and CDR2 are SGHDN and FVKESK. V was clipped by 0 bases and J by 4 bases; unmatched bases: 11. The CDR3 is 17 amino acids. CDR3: CASSQDWGSGRRYEQYF. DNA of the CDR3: TGTGCCAGCAGCCAAGATTGGGGAAGCGGGAGACGGTACGAGCAGTACTTC.